This T cell receptor (beta chain) was captured in a study of blood T cell repertoires in COVID-19. The method was immunoSEQ multiplex PCR; TCRdb's version includes in-frame clones alone and lacks a portion of them. The sample consists of roughly 160,000 clones, about 88% of them appearing once. The CDR3 consists of 17 residues. The germline V gene encodes CDR1 MNHNS and CDR2 SASEGT. The J segment lost 1 base and the V segment lost 1 base, leaving 10 bases of the junction unmatched. The sequence came from a man aged 50 to 59 who had recovered from COVID-19. The sample consisted of peripheral blood. This rearrangement joins TRBV6-1 to TRBJ2-7; 7 bases match TRBD2. In nucleotides, the CDR3 is TGTGCCAGCAGTGAAGAATGGGGAGGGAGTGCGTCCTACGAGCAGTACTTC. Its protein product is CASSEEWGGSASYEQYF.